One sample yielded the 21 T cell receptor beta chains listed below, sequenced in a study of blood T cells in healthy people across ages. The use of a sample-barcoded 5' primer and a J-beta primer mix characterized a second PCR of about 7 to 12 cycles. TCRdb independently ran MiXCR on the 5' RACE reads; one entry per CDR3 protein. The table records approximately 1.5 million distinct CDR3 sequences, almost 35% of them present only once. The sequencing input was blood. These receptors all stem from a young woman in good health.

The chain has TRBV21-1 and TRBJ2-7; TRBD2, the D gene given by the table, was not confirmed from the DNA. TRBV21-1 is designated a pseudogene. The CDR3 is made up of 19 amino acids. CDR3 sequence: CASSKEERGDSGRPYEQYF. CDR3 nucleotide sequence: TGTGCCAGCAGCAAAGAGGAACGAGGGGATAGCGGGAGACCCTACGAGCAGTACTTC.

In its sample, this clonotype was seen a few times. This CDR3 reads CASSRRNLAGASDTQYF. The DNA of the CDR3 is TGTGCCAGCTCACGACGAAACTTAGCGGGAGCGTCAGATACGCAGTATTTT. V is TRBV18 and J is TRBJ2-3; TRBD2 matches at 9 bases. The CDR3 loop spans 17 amino acids. Germline V gene data show CDR1 as KGHSH and CDR2 as LQKENI. V lost 4 bases to trimming and J lost 4 bases; unmatched junction nucleotides: 12.

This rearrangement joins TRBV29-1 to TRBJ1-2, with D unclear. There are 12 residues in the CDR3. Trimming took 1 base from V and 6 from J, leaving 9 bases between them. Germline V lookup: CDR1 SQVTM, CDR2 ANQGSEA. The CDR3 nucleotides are TGCAGCGTTGAAGCCAGGAACCATGGCTACACCTTC. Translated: CSVEARNHGYTF.

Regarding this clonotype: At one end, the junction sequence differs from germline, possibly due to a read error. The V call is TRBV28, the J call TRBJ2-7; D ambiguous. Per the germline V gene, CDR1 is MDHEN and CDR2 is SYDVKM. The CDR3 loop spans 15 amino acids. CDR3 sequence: CASTLTKLTSCEQYF. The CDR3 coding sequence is TGTGCCAGCACGCTAACAAAGCTAACCTCCTGCGAGCAGTACTTC.

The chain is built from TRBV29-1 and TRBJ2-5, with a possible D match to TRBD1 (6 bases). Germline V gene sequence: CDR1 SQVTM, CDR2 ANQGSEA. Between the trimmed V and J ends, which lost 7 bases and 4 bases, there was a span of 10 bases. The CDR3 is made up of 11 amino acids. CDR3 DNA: TGCAGCGGACGACAGGTAGAGACCCAGTACTTC. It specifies CSGRQVETQYF.

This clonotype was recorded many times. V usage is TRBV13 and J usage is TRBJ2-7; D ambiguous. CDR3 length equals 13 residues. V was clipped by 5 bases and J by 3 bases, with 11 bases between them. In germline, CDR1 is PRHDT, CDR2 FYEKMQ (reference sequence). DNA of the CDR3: TGTGCCAGCAGCCCCCGTCGCATCTACGAGCAGTACTTC. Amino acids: CASSPRRIYEQYF.

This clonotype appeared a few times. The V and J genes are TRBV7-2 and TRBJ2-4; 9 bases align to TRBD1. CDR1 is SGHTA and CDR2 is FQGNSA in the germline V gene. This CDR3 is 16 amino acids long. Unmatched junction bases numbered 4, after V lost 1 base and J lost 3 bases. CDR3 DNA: TGTGCCAGCAGCTTAGTGGGACAGGGTGGCAAAAACATTCAGTACTTC. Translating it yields CASSLVGQGGKNIQYF.

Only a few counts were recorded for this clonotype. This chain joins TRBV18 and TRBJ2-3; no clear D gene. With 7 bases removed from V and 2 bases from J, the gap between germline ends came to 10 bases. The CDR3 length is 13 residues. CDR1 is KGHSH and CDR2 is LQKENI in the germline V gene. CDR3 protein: CASCGRNTDTQYF. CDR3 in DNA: TGTGCCAGCTGCGGCCGTAACACAGATACGCAGTATTTT.

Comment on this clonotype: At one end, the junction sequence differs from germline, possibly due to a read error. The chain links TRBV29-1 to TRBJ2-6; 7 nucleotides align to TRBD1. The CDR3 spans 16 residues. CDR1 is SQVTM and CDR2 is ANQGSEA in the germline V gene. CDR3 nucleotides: TGCAGCGTTGATGCAGACAGGGTCTCTGGGGCCAACGTCCGGACTTTC. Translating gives CSVDADRVSGANVRTF.

The CDR3 coding sequence is TGTGCCAGCAGGACTACAGGGGCAGGGGGGGAGCTGTTTTTT. It translates to CASRTTGAGGELFF. V and J are TRBV12-3 or TRBV12-4 and TRBJ2-2; 7 positions match TRBD1. The CDR3 has 14 residues. Trimming took 6 bases from V and 8 from J; bases not matched to a gene: 9.

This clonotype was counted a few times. DNA of the CDR3: TGTGCCAGCTCACCACTCTCTTCCCTAGCGTCCAATGAGCAGTTCTTC. This gives the protein CASSPLSSLASNEQFF. J is TRBJ2-1 and V is TRBV18; TRBD2 is a possible D gene (6 bases). Germline V gives CDR1 KGHSH, CDR2 LQKENI. Trimming pared 1 base from V and 6 bases from J, leaving 16 bases between. The CDR3 runs 16 residues.

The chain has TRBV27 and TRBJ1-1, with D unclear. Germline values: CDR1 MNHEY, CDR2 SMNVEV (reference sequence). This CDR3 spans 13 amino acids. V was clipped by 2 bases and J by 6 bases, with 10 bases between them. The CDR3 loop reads CASSLSGPAEAFF. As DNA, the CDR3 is TGTGCCAGCAGTTTAAGTGGGCCCGCTGAAGCTTTCTTT.

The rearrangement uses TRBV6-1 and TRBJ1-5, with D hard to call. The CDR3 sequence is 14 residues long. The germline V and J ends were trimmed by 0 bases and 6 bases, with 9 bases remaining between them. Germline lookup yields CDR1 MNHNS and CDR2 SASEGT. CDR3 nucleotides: TGTGCCAGCAGTGAAGCGTCCCGTGGTCAGCCCCAGCATTTT. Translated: CASSEASRGQPQHF.

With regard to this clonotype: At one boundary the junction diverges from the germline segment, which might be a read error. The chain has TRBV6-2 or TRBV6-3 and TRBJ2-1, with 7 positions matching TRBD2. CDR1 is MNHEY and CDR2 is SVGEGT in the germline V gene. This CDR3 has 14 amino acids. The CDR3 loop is CVSSSGLAVLEQFF. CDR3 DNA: TGTGTCAGCAGTTCGGGCCTAGCGGTTCTTGAGCAGTTCTTC.

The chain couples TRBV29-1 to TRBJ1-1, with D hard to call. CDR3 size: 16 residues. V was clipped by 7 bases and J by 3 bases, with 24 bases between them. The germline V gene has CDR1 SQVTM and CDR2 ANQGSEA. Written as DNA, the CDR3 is TGCAGCGGCCGACAAGGGAATGAAGTCGGTGACACTGAAGCTTTCTTT. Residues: CSGRQGNEVGDTEAFF.

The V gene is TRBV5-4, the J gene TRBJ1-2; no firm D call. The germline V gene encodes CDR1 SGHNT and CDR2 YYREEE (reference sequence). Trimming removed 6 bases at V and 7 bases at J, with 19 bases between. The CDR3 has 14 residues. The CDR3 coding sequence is TGTGCCAGCACCGACACGGGGAGGCTCAGTGGCTACACCTTC. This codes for CASTDTGRLSGYTF.

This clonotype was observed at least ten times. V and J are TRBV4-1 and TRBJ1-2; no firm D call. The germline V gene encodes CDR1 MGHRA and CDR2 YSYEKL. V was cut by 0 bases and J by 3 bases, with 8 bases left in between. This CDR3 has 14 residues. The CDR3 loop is CASSQDRGDYGYTF. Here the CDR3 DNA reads TGCGCCAGCAGCCAAGACCGAGGCGACTATGGCTACACCTTC.

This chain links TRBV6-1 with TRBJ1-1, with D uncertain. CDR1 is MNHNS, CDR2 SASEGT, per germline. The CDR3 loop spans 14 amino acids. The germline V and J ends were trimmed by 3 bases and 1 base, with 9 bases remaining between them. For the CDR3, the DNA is TGTGCCAGCAGTGAGATGACGGCGAACACTGAAGCTTTCTTT. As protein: CASSEMTANTEAFF.

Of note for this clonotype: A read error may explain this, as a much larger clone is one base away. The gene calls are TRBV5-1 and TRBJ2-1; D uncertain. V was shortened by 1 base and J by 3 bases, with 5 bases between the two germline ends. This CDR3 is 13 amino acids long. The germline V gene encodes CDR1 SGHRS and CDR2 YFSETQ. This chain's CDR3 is CASSLPIYNEQFF. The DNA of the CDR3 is TGCGCCAGCAGCTTGCCTATCTACAATGAGCAGTTCTTC.

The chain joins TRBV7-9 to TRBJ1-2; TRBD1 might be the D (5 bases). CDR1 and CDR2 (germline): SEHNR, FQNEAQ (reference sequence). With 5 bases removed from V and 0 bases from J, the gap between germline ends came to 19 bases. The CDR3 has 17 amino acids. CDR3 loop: CASSPDGGTTSNYGYTF. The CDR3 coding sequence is TGTGCCAGCAGCCCCGACGGGGGGACGACGTCTAACTATGGCTACACCTTC.

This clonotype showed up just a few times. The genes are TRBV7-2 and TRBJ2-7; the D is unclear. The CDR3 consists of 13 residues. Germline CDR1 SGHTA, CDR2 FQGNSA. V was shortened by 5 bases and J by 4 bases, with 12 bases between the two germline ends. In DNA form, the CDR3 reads TGTGCCAGCAGCCTAAACACATTGTACGAGCAGTACTTC. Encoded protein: CASSLNTLYEQYF.